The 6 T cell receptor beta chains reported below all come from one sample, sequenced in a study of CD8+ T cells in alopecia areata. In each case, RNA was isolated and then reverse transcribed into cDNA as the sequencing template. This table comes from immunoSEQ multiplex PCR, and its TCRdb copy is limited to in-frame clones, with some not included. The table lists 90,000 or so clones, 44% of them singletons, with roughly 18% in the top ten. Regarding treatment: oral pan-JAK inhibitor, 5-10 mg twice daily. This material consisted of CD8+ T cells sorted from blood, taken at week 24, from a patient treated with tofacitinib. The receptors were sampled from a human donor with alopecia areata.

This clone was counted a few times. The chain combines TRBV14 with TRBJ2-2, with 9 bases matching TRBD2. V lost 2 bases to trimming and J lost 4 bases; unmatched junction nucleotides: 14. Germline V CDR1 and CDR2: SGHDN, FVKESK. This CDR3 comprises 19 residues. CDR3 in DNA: TGTGCCAGCAGCCAATATTTCCCTTCGCGGGAGGGATCCACCGGGGAGCTGTTTTTT. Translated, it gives CASSQYFPSREGSTGELFF.

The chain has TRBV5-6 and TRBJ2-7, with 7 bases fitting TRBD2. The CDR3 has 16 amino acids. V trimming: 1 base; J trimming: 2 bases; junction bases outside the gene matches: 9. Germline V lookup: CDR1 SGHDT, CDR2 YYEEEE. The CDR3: CASSLNGRDSTYEQYF. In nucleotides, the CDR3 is TGTGCCAGCAGCTTGAATGGGAGGGACTCAACCTACGAGCAGTACTTC.

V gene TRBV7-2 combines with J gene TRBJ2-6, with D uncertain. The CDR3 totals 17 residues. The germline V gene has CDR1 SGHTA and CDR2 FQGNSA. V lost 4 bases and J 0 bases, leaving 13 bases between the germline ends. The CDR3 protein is CASSSDPGSSGANVLTF. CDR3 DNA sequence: TGTGCCAGCAGCTCTGACCCGGGCAGCTCTGGGGCCAACGTCCTGACTTTC.

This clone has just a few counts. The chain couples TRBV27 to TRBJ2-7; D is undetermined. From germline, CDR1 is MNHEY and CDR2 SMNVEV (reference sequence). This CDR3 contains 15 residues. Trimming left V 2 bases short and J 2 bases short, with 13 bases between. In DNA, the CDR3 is TGTGCCAGCAGTTTAATCGGAACGGTTGCCTACGAGCAGTACTTC. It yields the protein CASSLIGTVAYEQYF.

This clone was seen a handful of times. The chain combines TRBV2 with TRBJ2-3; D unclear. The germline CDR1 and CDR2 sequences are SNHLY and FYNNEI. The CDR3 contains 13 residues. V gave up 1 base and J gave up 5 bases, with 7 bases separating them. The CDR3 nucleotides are TGTGCCAGCAGTGAAGGTCCGGGAGATACGCAGTATTTT. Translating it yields CASSEGPGDTQYF.

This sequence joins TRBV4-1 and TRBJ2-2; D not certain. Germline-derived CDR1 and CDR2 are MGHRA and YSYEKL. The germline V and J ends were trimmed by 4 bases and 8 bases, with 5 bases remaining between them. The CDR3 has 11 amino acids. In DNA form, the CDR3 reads TGCGCCAGCAGCCTTCGGGGGGAGCTGTTTTTT. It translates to CASSLRGELFF.